The following is a T cell receptor beta chain sequence with its context. The antigen is undetermined. This record comes from a study of response to subunit inactivated influenza vaccine. Study results and limitations: Authors suggested that a seasonal influenza vaccination recruits few new T cells each time.

TCRdb processed the RT-PCR reads anew with MiXCR; each CDR3 protein has one entry. The sample lists roughly 290,000 distinct CDR3 sequences, less than 25% occurring once. Specimen: PBMCs from blood, collected 21 months after vaccination. The source is a man aged 50 to 69 who received an inactivated influenza vaccine.

The CDR3 DNA follows: TGTGCCAGCAGGGCGGACAGAGGACTAGTTTTAGATACGCAGTATTTT. Translation: CASRADRGLVLDTQYF. The chain couples TRBV7-2 to TRBJ2-3; tentative D call: TRBD2 (7 bases). The CDR3 loop spans 16 amino acids. In germline, CDR1 is SGHTA, CDR2 FQGNSA. V dropped 6 bases and J dropped 5 bases, with 21 bases sitting between them.